Listed below are T cell receptor beta chains from one sample, sequenced in a study of cytomegalovirus exposure and HLA in healthy donors. Sequencing was performed with immunoSEQ multiplex PCR; in TCRdb, only in-frame clones are kept and a portion is missing. This sample's clone table lists about 54,000 clones. What was sequenced was PBMCs. These receptors originate from a woman aged 40-49 years in good health and CMV-seronegative. CDR3s include the opening cysteine and the closing phenylalanine or tryptophan. The D gene is left open where the match is weak.

>TRBD1|TRBJ1-2|TRBV27
CASSLAGDSSYGYTF
TGTGCCAGCAGTTTAGCTGGGGACAGCTCCTATGGCTACACCTTC
>TRBD2|TRBJ2-3|TRBV5-1
CASSFLGLAETSTDTQYF
TGCGCCAGCAGCTTTTTGGGACTAGCGGAAACTAGCACAGATACGCAGTATTTT
>TRBD1|TRBJ1-1|TRBV5-1
CASSSGTENTEAFF
TGCGCCAGCAGCTCTGGGACAGAGAACACTGAAGCTTTCTTT
>.|TRBJ1-2|TRBV28
CASSLSLIIVGYTF
TGTGCCAGCAGTTTATCCCTTATAATTGTAGGCTACACCTTC
>.|TRBJ1-5|TRBV6-1
CASSNRDLNQPQHF
TGTGCCAGCAGTAATCGAGATCTAAATCAGCCCCAGCATTTT
>.|TRBJ2-5|TRBV28
CASSLASAVQENQYF
TGTGCCAGCAGTTTGGCTTCTGCGGTTCAAGAGAACCAGTACTTC
>.|TRBJ1-1|TRBV5-1
CASSQDTLNTEAFF
TGCGCCAGCAGCCAAGACACCTTGAACACTGAAGCTTTCTTT
>.|TRBJ1-2|TRBV28
CASSPGVNYGYTF
TGTGCCAGCAGCCCAGGCGTGAACTATGGCTACACCTTC
>TRBD1|TRBJ2-7|TRBV28
CASTQGARSYEQYF
TGTGCCAGCACCCAGGGGGCGCGGTCCTACGAGCAGTACTTC
>TRBD1|TRBJ2-7|TRBV6-5
CASSRDRNAYEQYF
TGTGCCAGCAGTCGGGACAGAAATGCTTACGAGCAGTACTTC
>.|TRBJ1-6|TRBV30
CAWSGVGQGKNSPLHF
TGTGCCTGGAGTGGGGTAGGGCAGGGCAAGAATTCACCCCTCCACTTT
>TRBD1|TRBJ1-1|TRBV7-3
CASSSLQGDTEAFF
TGTGCCAGCAGCTCCCTACAGGGGGACACTGAAGCTTTCTTT
>.|TRBJ2-5|TRBV28
CASSLPRTVTPRLETQYF
TGTGCCAGCAGCCTACCCCGGACAGTTACCCCCAGGTTAGAGACCCAGTACTTC
>.|TRBJ1-2|TRBV28
CASSQGLEGYGYTF
TGTGCCAGCAGCCAGGGGCTAGAGGGCTATGGCTACACCTTC
>.|TRBJ1-4|TRBV5-1
CASSLDGTSDGWGINEKLFF
TGCGCCAGCAGCTTGGACGGGACATCGGATGGGTGGGGCATTAATGAAAAACTGTTTTTT
>.|TRBJ1-1|TRBV18
CASSPPSVPGEAFF
TGTGCCAGCTCACCACCCTCGGTACCTGGTGAAGCTTTCTTT
>TRBD1|TRBJ1-1|TRBV6-5
CASSYQGANTEAFF
TGTGCCAGCAGTTACCAGGGGGCAAACACTGAAGCTTTCTTT
>TRBD2|TRBJ2-5|TRBV30
CAWSVPTSGGVRTQYF
TGTGCCTGGAGTGTACCGACTAGCGGGGGGGTTAGGACCCAGTACTTC
>TRBD1|TRBJ2-6|TRBV18
CASSPRNRGPSSGANVLTF
TGTGCCAGCTCACCGAGAAACAGGGGCCCGAGCTCTGGGGCCAACGTCCTGACTTTC
>.|TRBJ2-2|TRBV5-1
CASSGGGRTGELFF
TGCGCCAGCAGTGGGGGGGGCCGGACCGGGGAGCTGTTTTTT
>.|TRBJ1-4|TRBV28
CASSLDTGAGGEKLFF
TGTGCCAGCAGTCTCGATACCGGGGCCGGGGGTGAAAAACTGTTTTTT
>TRBD2|TRBJ2-1|TRBV7-8
CASSKLAGEVGEQFF
TGTGCCAGCAGCAAACTAGCGGGAGAAGTAGGAGAGCAGTTCTTC
>.|TRBJ1-1|TRBV28
CASSLYSGGHTEAFF
TGTGCCAGCAGTTTATACTCCGGTGGGCACACTGAAGCTTTCTTT
>.|TRBJ1-2|TRBV6-5
CASSYSTGIKTF
TGTGCCAGCAGTTACTCCACGGGGATCAAAACCTTC
>.|TRBJ2-7|TRBV25-1
CASSQTDSAEQYF
TGTGCCAGCAGCCAGACAGATTCGGCCGAGCAGTACTTC
>.|TRBJ1-2|TRBV5-1
CASSFEVNYGYTF
TGCGCCAGCAGCTTTGAGGTTAACTATGGCTACACCTTC
>TRBD1|TRBJ1-2|TRBV5-4
CASLGQGDYGYTF
TGTGCCAGCTTGGGACAGGGGGACTATGGCTACACCTTC
>TRBD2|TRBJ2-1|TRBV7-8
CASSPVGTSEVNEQFF
TGTGCCAGCAGCCCTGTAGGGACTAGCGAAGTTAATGAGCAGTTCTTC